This T cell receptor beta chain appears in the sequencing data of a study of beta chain features in type 1 diabetes (dated 2018 in TCRdb). Regarding the complete study: Mean age, gender distribution, total cell number and subset yield did not differ between patients and healthy donors. In the study, TCRB repertoires of sorted circulating CD4+ T cell subsets from recently diagnosed type 1 diabetes patients were compared with those of matched healthy donors. Whereas all 30 or so donors provided naive and central memory subsets, regulatory and stem cell-like memory subsets were isolated from just 8 patients and about 8 healthy donors. Across all samples, around 100 million sorted cells were examined, and cell number per subset correlated strongly with RNA yield. The paper's findings and limits, for the study overall: Because cDNA rather than genomic DNA was sequenced, highly expressing activated cells could have been over-represented, although no difference in activation and CD3 levels was found between groups. Naive, central memory and regulatory TCRB repertoires appeared to be more similar among patients than among healthy donors. PCR might favor shorter templates, but patient and control samples were amplified and corrected together, so any skew would affect both groups equally. Because the HLA sub-analyses included only small numbers of individuals, any influence of HLA type on TCRB rearrangement was left unresolved. At VDJ recombination sites, type 1 diabetes patients had fewer insertions and more deleted nucleotides, which implies abnormalities in thymic rearrangement. A moderate but significant shortening of TCRB CDR3 length was observed in type 1 diabetes patients in all four CD4+ subsets.

Each donor gave one peripheral blood draw, averaging about 100 mL, which was collected into heparinised tubes. A BD FACSAria II and a panel including CD45RO, CCR7, CD25, CD127, CD95 and CD27 were used to sort naive, central memory, regulatory and stem cell-like memory CD4+ T cells. All sorted populations exceeded 95% purity. Right away, PBMCs were isolated by Lymphoprep density gradient centrifugation and were stained directly, with no culture step. Samples were stained and sorted in pairs, with one healthy donor and one patient per experiment, so that batch effects were minimized. The High Capacity cDNA Reverse Transcription Kit was used to reverse transcribe all of the isolated RNA, meaning that expressed TCRB transcripts were what got sequenced. Deep immunoSEQ sequencing was performed on naive, central memory and regulatory T cell samples, with an average of roughly 3.5 million total reads per sample. Sorted cells were lysed in RLT buffer and RNA was extracted with DNase-treated RNeasy Micro or Mini kits, depending on cell number. To prevent cross-contamination, each cell subset was processed individually, whereas patient and healthy donor samples were processed jointly. The immunoSEQ multiplex PCR was used to amplify TCRB sequences from cDNA, generating 87-bp fragments that spanned the CDR3 region. Sequencing of the amplicons was performed on the Illumina HiSeq platform. For the original study's pipeline: PCR bias was corrected computationally using synthetic template baselines, and reads within Hamming distance 2 were collapsed, with unmergeable singletons discarded. Reads were aligned to IMGT to assign V, D and J genes, CDR3 length, and insertions or deletions at six rearrangement sites. Clonotype counts were normalized to sorted cell number within each subset before computing true diversity and Gini coefficients with the tcR R package. The overlap coefficient, calculated on TCRB nucleotide sequences, was used to measure repertoire sharing. In TCRdb, the immuneACCESS table is reduced to in-frame sequences with V and J assigned. These tables do not hold every clone; where another copy was compared, an unresolved V gene accounts for under half, and the others remain unexplained. D and trimming were read from the DNA, whereas the V and J calls and clone size are those reported in that table. In this sample the table shows 300,000 or so clones, 6.5% to 10% of which occur a single time. Around 0.44% of the sample rests with the top ten.

As concerns this clone: It has no known antigen specificity. No base quality information exists; no much larger clone differs at one position.

From a lookup of the germline V gene (reference sequence), CDR1 and CDR2 are MNHEY and SMNVEV. The cysteine opens and the phenylalanine closes a CDR3 of 16 amino acids. Just the 48-base CDR3 DNA is kept, in frame starting at base 1. V is cut by 5 bases and J by 4 bases, and the space between the germline ends is 20 bases. Sequencing used central memory CD4+ T cells from blood. The chain is assembled from TRBV27 and TRBJ1-1; the D gene is unclear. This TCR came from a woman under 30 in good health. The bases read TGTGCCAGCAGTCACGGAAGGCGGAGGGCGGTCACTGAAGCTTTCTTT. Translated, it gives CASSHGRRRAVTEAFF.